This entry lists 22 T cell receptor beta chains sequenced from one sample in a study of tumor-infiltrating lymphocytes in primary liver carcinoma. The tissue used was unsorted bulk material of about 19-34 mg. RNA and DNA were co-extracted from it with the AllPrep DNA/RNA mini kit. A primer matching the constant region was used to make TCR beta cDNA from 500 to 650 ng of total RNA. Slightly modified ARM-PCR, run as three nested multiplex PCR rounds, produced the TCR beta libraries. The first two PCR rounds used TRBV1-TRBV30 forward primers with a C-beta reverse primer, about 10 cycles each. TCRdb fed the multiplex PCR reads into MiXCR, producing one record per CDR3 protein. The repertoire has about 84,000 distinct CDR3 sequences, approximately 77% of them found once; the top ten carry just under 20%. Source material: liver tumor tissue from sampling region 1. Subset defined: tumor region T1, superior pole. The source is a man aged 40-49 years with primary liver carcinoma and hepatitis B virus infection.

The CDR3 nucleotides read TGTGCCGGAGAGGCACGGGAGCCCGCAGATTCGCGGTATTTT. Encoded protein: CAGEAREPADSRYF. The V gene is TRBV11-2, the J gene TRBJ2-3; possible D gene TRBD2, 6 bases. The V end was cut by 11 bases, the J end by 14 bases, with 29 bases between. Germline lookup yields CDR1 SGHAT and CDR2 FQNNGV. CDR3 length: 14 residues.

This clonotype has at least ten counts. The chain joins TRBV4-1 to TRBJ2-1, with TRBD2 matching over 12 bases. The CDR3 has 16 amino acids. Germline V gene lookup returns CDR1 MGHRA and CDR2 YSYEKL. J was trimmed by 9 bases and V by 1 base; bases with no gene match: 7. The DNA for the CDR3 is TGCGCCAGCAGCCAAGCTAGCGGGAGGGGGGAGAGTGAGCAGTTCTTC. Translated, it gives CASSQASGRGESEQFF.

To note about this clonotype: The conserved final phenylalanine or tryptophan is absent from the CDR3, which likely points to a read error. The V call is TRBV29-1, the J call TRBJ2-7; D uncertain. This CDR3 spans 12 amino acids. In germline, CDR1 is SQVTM, CDR2 ANQGSEA. CDR3: CSVVNNGYDQYL. The CDR3 DNA reads as TGCAGCGTCGTCAATAATGGCTACGATCAGTACCTC.

In regard to this clonotype: A read error is possible here, since a much larger clone lies one base away. V is TRBV28 and J is TRBJ2-4; D is ambiguous. The CDR3 is 13 residues long. Germline CDR1 reads MDHEN; CDR2 reads SYDVKM. The CDR3 region is CASSLIAKDIQYF. The CDR3 DNA reads TGTGCCAGCAGTCTTATAGCCAAAGACATTCAGTACTTC.

Notes on this clonotype: An end of the junction differs from the germline gene, which may be a read error. The chain carries TRBV11-2 and TRBJ2-1, with unresolved D. This CDR3 has 15 amino acids. Germline values: CDR1 SGHAT, CDR2 FQNNGV. CDR3 coding DNA: TGTGCCAGGAGCTCCTTACCCCATGGGTACGATGAGCAGTTCTTT. Translation: CARSSLPHGYDEQFF.

Points on this clonotype: This clone may be a read error of a much larger clone one base away. This CDR3 is missing its conserved last phenylalanine or tryptophan, likely due to a read error. This chain joins TRBV6-5 and TRBJ1-2; D is undetermined. CDR1 is MNHEY and CDR2 is SVGAGI in the germline V gene. The CDR3 runs 13 residues. This CDR3 is CAGSPDGLGGYTS. The CDR3 region has the DNA TGTGCCGGCAGTCCGGACGGCCTAGGAGGCTACACCTCC.

In this sample, this clonotype turned up many times. The chain employs TRBV6-5 and TRBJ2-3; TRBD2 aligns across 13 bases. Germline V gene sequence: CDR1 MNHEY, CDR2 SVGAGI. This CDR3 is built from 14 residues. J lost 5 bases, V lost 9 bases, and 5 bases had no gene match. The CDR3 DNA reads TGTGCCAGTTCTGGACTAGCGGGAGTAGATACGCAGTATTTT. Amino acids: CASSGLAGVDTQYF.

This CDR3 is CASSPGVTNEKLFF. CDR3 nucleotides: TGTGCCAGCAGCCCAGGAGTAACTAATGAAAAACTGTTTTTT. This chain links TRBV7-9 with TRBJ1-4; no firm D call. Germline-derived CDR1 and CDR2 are SEHNR and FQNEAQ (reference sequence). V was trimmed by 5 bases and J by 1 base, leaving 8 bases between them. The CDR3 extends over 14 amino acids.

With respect to this clonotype: At one of its ends the junction is not consistent with the germline gene, which may arise from a read error. The chain couples TRBV6-5 to TRBJ1-5; D ambiguous. The CDR3 contains 16 residues. Germline V gene data show CDR1 as MNHEY and CDR2 as SVGAGI. CDR3 residues: CASRKGEGGVYQRQHF. The CDR3 region has the DNA TGTGCCAGCAGGAAGGGAGAGGGAGGAGTTTATCAGCGCCAGCATTTT.

This sequence joins TRBV29-1 and TRBJ2-5; possibly TRBD1 for D (5 bases). The CDR3 has 13 residues. Germline CDR1 is SQVTM and CDR2 is ANQGSEA. The CDR3 DNA follows: TGCTGTGTTGGTCCTACAGGTGGGGAGACCCAGTACTTC. Protein product: CCVGPTGGETQYF. The entire variable domain, with the rest obtained from reference TRBV29-1 and TRBJ2-5, is as follows: SAVISQKPSRDICQRGTSLTIQCQVDSQVTMMFWYRQQPGQSLTLIATANQGSEATYESGFVIDKFPISRPNLTFSTLTVSNMSPEDSSIYLCCVGPTGGETQYFGPGTRLLVL.

The gene calls are TRBV11-2 and TRBJ2-6; a weak D match, TRBD2 (6 bases). The ends were cut back, 8 bases at V and 7 bases at J, with 21 bases in the middle. CDR1 is SGHAT, CDR2 FQNNGV, per germline. The CDR3 has 16 residues. CDR3 DNA: TGTGCCAGCGGCATATCGCGGGGAAGAGGAGCCAACGTCCTGACTTTC. Protein product: CASGISRGRGANVLTF.

The V and J genes are TRBV6-6 and TRBJ1-2; D is unresolved. The V end lost 5 bases, the J end lost 7 bases, and 11 bases lay between the germline ends. The CDR3 sequence is 12 residues long. Germline V gives CDR1 MNHNY, CDR2 SVGAGI (reference sequence). The DNA of the CDR3 is TGTGCCAGCAGTATTCTGACGCGTGGCTACACCTTC. It is translated as CASSILTRGYTF.

This clonotype was recorded at least ten times. The chain couples TRBV6-5 to TRBJ2-7; either TRBD1 or TRBD2 may fit D (5 bases each). This CDR3 is 16 amino acids long. Per germline, CDR1 MNHEY and CDR2 SVGAGI. Trimming removed 2 bases at V and 2 bases at J, with 16 bases between. CDR3 amino acids: CASSYIRTGGTYEQYF. CDR3 in DNA: TGTGCCAGCAGTTACATAAGAACAGGAGGTACCTACGAGCAGTACTTC.

With regard to this clonotype: Germline and junction disagree at one end, which may indicate a read error. The chain is built from TRBV6-1 and TRBJ1-2; D remains ambiguous. The CDR3 runs 15 residues. Per the germline V gene, CDR1 is MNHNS and CDR2 is SASEGT. CDR3 sequence reads: CASSGDGGFIYGYTF. In nucleotides, the CDR3 is TGTGCCAGTAGTGGGGATGGAGGGTTCATCTATGGCTACACCTTC.

This clonotype came up once. V and J are TRBV28 and TRBJ2-7, with no clear D. V lost 3 bases and J lost 0, with 15 bases in between. Germline loops: CDR1 MDHEN, CDR2 SYDVKM. This CDR3 region has 16 residues. CDR3 sequence: CASSFDNGRSSYEQYF. Here the CDR3 DNA reads TGTGCCAGCAGTTTCGACAACGGCCGTAGCTCCTACGAGCAGTACTTC.

Of note for this clonotype: One end of the junction fails to match germline, which may point to a read error. The chain has TRBV4-1 and TRBJ1-1; no clear D. Germline CDR1 reads MGHRA; CDR2 reads YSYEKL. The CDR3 runs to 18 residues. This CDR3 is CASSHGRYNILMNAEAFF. The CDR3 nucleotides read TGCGCCAGCAGCCACGGCAGATACAACATCTTGATGAACGCTGAAGCCTTCTTT.

This clonotype was seen repeatedly, ten times or more. The genes are TRBV4-2 and TRBJ2-5; 11 bases align to TRBD2. Trimming at V came to 1 base and at J to 4 bases, leaving 5 bases not matched to a gene. Germline V gene sequence: CDR1 LGHNA, CDR2 YNFKEQ. The CDR3 runs to 16 residues. The CDR3 sequence is CASSQVTSGSRETQYF. The CDR3 DNA sequence: TGTGCCAGCAGCCAAGTAACTAGCGGGAGTAGAGAGACCCAGTACTTC.

The sample holds many counts of this clonotype. V usage is TRBV6-5 and J usage is TRBJ2-3, with D perhaps being TRBD1 or TRBD2 (5 bases each). From germline, CDR1 is MNHEY and CDR2 SVGAGI. The CDR3 extends over 15 amino acids. V lost 4 bases, J lost 3 bases, and 14 bases lay in between. CDR3 protein: CASSWGSVSTDTQYF. The CDR3 nucleotides read TGTGCCAGCAGTTGGGGGTCGGTCAGTACAGATACGCAGTATTTT.

The V gene is TRBV4-1, the J gene TRBJ2-1, with a possible D match to TRBD2 (6 bases). CDR3 length: 17 amino acids. Deletions cut 4 bases from V and 7 bases from J, with 23 bases between. Germline CDR1 and CDR2: MGHRA and YSYEKL. The CDR3 protein is CASSLETGVRGRNEQFF. DNA for the CDR3: TGCGCCAGCAGCCTAGAGACGGGAGTACGGGGGAGGAATGAGCAGTTCTTC.

As for this clonotype: One end of the junction fails to match germline, which may point to a read error. The V call is TRBV29-1, the J call TRBJ2-1, with 8 bases aligning to TRBD2. This CDR3 is 15 amino acids long. The germline V gene has CDR1 SQVTM and CDR2 ANQGSEA. The CDR3 DNA reads as TGCAGCCTGACAAGCGGGAGAACCCCGGGGAATGAGCGGTTCTTC. Its translation: CSLTSGRTPGNERFF.

This clonotype has just a few counts. Germline and junction disagree at one end, which may indicate a read error. The CDR3 reads CASNYAVDGTGELFF. CDR3 nucleotides: TGCGCCAGTAATTACGCTGTGGACGGCACCGGGGAGCTGTTTTTC. The chain is built from TRBV6-5 and TRBJ2-2; D might be TRBD2 (5 bases). The CDR3 extends over 15 amino acids. CDR1 is MNHEY and CDR2 is SVGAGI in the germline V gene.

The chain has TRBV10-3 and TRBJ2-7, with D tentatively TRBD2 (5 bases). V lost 3 bases and J 4 bases, leaving 19 bases between the germline ends. The CDR3 sequence is 16 residues long. CDR1 is ENHRY, CDR2 SYGVKD, per germline. The CDR3 loop is CAISDRGSRSRYEQYF. CDR3 DNA: TGTGCCATCAGTGATAGAGGGAGTAGGAGCAGGTACGAGCAGTACTTC.